This TCR beta chain was recovered during a study of T cell responses to AZD1222 COVID-19 vaccine (dated by TCRdb to 2020 to 2022). Notes on the research overall: AZD1222 recipients whose second dose came at about 4 weeks and those whose second dose came at about 12 weeks were combined into one group, since spike-specific TCR depth and breadth did not differ between the two schedules. Enrollment into the trials was organized by age into subgroups of 18-55, 56-69 and 70-plus years, and those subgroups contained roughly 150, 30 and 60 TCR-sequenced participants, respectively. A total of under 250 trial participants underwent TCR sequencing, of whom more than 200 had received two doses of AZD1222 and roughly 26 had received two doses of the MenACWY control vaccine. Results the study describes overall, beyond this receptor: Participants were mostly white British and included more females than males, and it was suggested by the authors that clonal diversity may have been underestimated. Spike-specific TCR breadth and depth rose significantly after two AZD1222 doses compared with day 0 and with MenACWY recipients. Conclusions about previously exposed vaccinees are limited because only six or seven AZD1222 recipients were SARS-CoV-2 seropositive at baseline. In the small 56-69-year group, the increase in depth fell short of significance, most likely because of low power. The whole spike protein was spanned by vaccine-associated CD4 TCRs, and dominant responses were seen in regions 160-218 and 743-854. Because no day 14 peak-response samples were available, repertoires were characterized only after the peak T cell response. Nearly half of unique spike-specific TCRs reportedly recognized epitopes outside regions mutated in the B.1.351 and B.1.1.7 variants.

On this clone itself: The antigen it recognizes is unknown. Qualities for individual bases were not recorded, and no much larger clone is one base off.

This specimen's time point label, interpreted: baseline before first vaccination. Samples from vaccinated people were obtained from the UK trials COV001 and COV002, which included a single-blind randomized controlled phase 2/3 trial of AZD1222 (ChAdOx1 nCoV-19) in healthy adults. For TCRbeta chain sequencing, PBMC samples were collected from trial participants at day 0 and at day 28 after the second dose. The CDR3 regions of human TCRbeta chains were subjected to immunosequencing. In the original analysis: TCRs in the repertoires were compared against a reference library of SARS-CoV-2-specific TCRs that had been generated with the MIRA antigen-specificity platform. Breadth meant the fraction of unique TCRs that were SARS-CoV-2-associated, whereas depth meant the fraction of total T cells that were SARS-CoV-2-associated. Using the MIRA data, every spike-specific TCR was mapped to the spike region that the TCR reacted to and assigned to either a CD4 or a CD8 class. Log10-transformed breadth and depth values were compared by one-way ANOVA with Sidak's multiple comparisons tests. Imported from immuneACCESS, the table was reduced by TCRdb to in-frame sequences with V and J called. These copies leave out some clones; in studies compared against another copy, an unresolved V gene accounts for under half, and the cause of the remainder is not known. V and J calls and clone size are copied from that table; D and trimming were computed from the DNA. The table for this sample lists roughly 110,000 clones; 87% of them were counted only once. Of the sample, 3.5% to 5% is held by the ten largest clones.

Source: peripheral blood, taken on day 0 of AZD1222 vaccination. This TCR was recovered from an adult in good health.

The CDR3 protein is CASSISRGSYNEQFF. The sequenced DNA: TGTGCCAGTAGTATATCGCGGGGGTCCTACAATGAGCAGTTCTTC. The chain was built from TRBV19 and TRBJ2-1; 7 bases in the middle match TRBD2. Reading from cysteine to phenylalanine, the CDR3 counts 15 amino acids. Only the CDR3 portion is preserved as DNA: 45 bases, with reading frame beginning at the first base. CDR1 LNHDA and CDR2 SQIVND were looked up in the germline V gene (reference sequence). Trimming accounts for 2 bases at V and 1 base at J, while the number of junction bases matched to no gene is 2. The variable domain in full, with residues beyond the CDR3 obtained from the reference TRBV19 and TRBJ2-1 genes, is DGGITQSPKYLFRKEGQNVTLSCEQNLNHDAMYWYRQDPGQGLRLIYYSQIVNDFQKGDIAEGYSVSREKKESFPLTVTSAQKNPTAFYLCASSISRGSYNEQFFGPGTRLTVL.